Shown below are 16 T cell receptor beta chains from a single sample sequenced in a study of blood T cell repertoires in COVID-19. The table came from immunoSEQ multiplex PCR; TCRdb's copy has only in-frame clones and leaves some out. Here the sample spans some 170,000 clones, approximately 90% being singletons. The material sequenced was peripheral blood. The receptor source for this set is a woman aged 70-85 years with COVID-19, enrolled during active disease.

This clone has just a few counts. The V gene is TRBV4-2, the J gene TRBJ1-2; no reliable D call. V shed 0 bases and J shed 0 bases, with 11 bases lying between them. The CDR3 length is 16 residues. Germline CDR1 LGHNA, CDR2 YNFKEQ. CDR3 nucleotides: TGTGCCAGCAGCCAAGATCGACACCGAGCTAACTATGGCTACACCTTC. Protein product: CASSQDRHRANYGYTF.

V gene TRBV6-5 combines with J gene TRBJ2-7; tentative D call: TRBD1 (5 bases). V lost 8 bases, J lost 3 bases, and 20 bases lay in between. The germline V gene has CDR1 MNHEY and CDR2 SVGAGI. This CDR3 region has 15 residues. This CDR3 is CASESPGRVNYEQYF. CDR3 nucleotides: TGTGCCAGCGAGTCCCCAGGGCGAGTCAACTACGAGCAGTACTTC.

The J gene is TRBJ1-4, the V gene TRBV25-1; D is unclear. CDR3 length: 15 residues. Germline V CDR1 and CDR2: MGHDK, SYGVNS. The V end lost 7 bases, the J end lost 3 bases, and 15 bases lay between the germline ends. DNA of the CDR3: TGTGCCAGCAACGAAGGAGGAAGGGCTAATGAAAAACTGTTTTTT. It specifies CASNEGGRANEKLFF. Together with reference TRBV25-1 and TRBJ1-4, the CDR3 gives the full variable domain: EADIYQTPRYLVIGTGKKITLECSQTMGHDKMYWYQQDPGMELHLIHYSYGVNSTEKGDLSSESTVSRIRTEHFPLTLESARPSHTSQYLCASNEGGRANEKLFFGSGTQLSVL.

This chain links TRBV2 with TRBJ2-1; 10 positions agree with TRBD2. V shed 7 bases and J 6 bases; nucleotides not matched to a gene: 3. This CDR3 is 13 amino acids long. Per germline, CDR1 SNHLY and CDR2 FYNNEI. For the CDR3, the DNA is TGTGCCAGCAACGGACTAGCGGTCAATGAGCAGTTCTTC. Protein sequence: CASNGLAVNEQFF.

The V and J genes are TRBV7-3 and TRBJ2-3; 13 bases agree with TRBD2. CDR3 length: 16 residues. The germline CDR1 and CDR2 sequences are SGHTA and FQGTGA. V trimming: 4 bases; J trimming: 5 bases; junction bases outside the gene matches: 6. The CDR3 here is CASSSALAGGVDTQYF. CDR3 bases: TGTGCCAGCAGCTCGGCACTAGCGGGAGGGGTAGATACGCAGTATTTT.

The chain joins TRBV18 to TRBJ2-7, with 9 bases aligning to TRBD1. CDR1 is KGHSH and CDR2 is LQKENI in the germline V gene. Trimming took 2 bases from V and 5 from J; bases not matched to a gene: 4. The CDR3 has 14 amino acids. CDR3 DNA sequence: TGTGCCAGCTCACCAGGGACAGGGAGAAACGAGCAGTACTTC. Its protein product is CASSPGTGRNEQYF.

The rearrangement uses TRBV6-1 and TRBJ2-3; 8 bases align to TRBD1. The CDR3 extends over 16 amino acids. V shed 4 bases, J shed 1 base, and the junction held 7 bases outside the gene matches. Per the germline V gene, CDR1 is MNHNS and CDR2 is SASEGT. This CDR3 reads CASSAGSGQGTDTQYF. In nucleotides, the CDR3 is TGTGCCAGCAGTGCAGGCTCGGGACAGGGCACAGATACGCAGTATTTT.

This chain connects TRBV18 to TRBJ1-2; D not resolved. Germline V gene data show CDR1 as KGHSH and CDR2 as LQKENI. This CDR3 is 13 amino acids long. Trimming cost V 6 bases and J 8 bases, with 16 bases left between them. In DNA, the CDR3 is TGTGCCAGCTCCGAAAGGGCGGAGGGAGGCTACACCTTC. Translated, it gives CASSERAEGGYTF.

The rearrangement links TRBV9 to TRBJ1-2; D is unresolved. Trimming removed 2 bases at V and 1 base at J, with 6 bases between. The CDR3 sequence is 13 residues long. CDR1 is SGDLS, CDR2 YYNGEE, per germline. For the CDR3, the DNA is TGTGCCAGCAGCGTGGAGATTAACTATGGCTACACCTTC. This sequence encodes CASSVEINYGYTF.

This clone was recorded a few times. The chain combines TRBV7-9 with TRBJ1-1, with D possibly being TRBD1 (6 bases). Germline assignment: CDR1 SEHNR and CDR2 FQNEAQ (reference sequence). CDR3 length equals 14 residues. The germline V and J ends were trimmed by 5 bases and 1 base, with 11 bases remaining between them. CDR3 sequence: CASSTGSGNTEAFF. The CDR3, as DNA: TGTGCCAGCAGCACAGGGTCGGGGAACACTGAAGCTTTCTTT.

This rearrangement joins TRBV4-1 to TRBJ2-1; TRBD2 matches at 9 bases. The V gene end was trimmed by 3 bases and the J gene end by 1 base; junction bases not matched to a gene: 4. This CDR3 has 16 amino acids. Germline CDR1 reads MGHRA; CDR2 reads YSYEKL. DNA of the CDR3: TGCGCCAGCAGCCAGGGTCTAGCGGGGTCCTACAATGAGCAGTTCTTC. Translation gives CASSQGLAGSYNEQFF.

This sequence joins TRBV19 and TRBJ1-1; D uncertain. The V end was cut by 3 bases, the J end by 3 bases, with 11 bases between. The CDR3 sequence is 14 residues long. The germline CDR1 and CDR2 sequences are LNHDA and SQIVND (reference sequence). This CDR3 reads CASSMSGYDTEAFF. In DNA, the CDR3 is TGTGCCAGTAGTATGTCGGGTTATGACACTGAAGCTTTCTTT.

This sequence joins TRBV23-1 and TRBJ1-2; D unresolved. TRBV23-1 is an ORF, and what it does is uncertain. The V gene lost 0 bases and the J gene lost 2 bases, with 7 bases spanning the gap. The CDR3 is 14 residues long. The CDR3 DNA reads TGCGCCAGCAGTCAATCCGGGTTAAACTATGGCTACACCTTC. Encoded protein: CASSQSGLNYGYTF.

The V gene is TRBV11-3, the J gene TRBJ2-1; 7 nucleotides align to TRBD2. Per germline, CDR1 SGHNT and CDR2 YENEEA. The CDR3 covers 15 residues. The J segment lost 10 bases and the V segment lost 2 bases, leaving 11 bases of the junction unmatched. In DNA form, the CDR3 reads TGTGCCAGCAGCTTAATCGGAGGGAGGGCCCGCGAGCAGTTCTTC. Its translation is CASSLIGGRAREQFF.

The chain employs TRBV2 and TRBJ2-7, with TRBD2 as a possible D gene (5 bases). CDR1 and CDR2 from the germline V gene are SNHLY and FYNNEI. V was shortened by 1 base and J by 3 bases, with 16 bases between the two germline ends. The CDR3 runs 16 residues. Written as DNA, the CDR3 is TGTGCCAGCAGTGAAGGGAGTAGCGAGATTTACTACGAGCAGTACTTC. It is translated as CASSEGSSEIYYEQYF.

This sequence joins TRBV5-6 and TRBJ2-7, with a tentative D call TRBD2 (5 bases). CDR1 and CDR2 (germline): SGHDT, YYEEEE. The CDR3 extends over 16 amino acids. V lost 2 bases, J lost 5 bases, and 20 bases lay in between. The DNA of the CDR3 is TGTGCCAGCAGCTTATATAGCGCCCGGAGTAAAAACGAGCAGTACTTC. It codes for CASSLYSARSKNEQYF.